These T cell receptor beta chains were read from a single sample in a study of cytomegalovirus exposure and HLA in healthy donors. Generated by immunoSEQ multiplex PCR, the TCRdb table keeps only in-frame clones and is missing some. The data hold about 100,000 clones, with approximately 75% observed a single time. The sequencing sample was made of PBMCs. The receptors come from a middle-aged woman in good health and CMV-seronegative. Each CDR3 is given with its conserved first and last residue. The order of the fields is J gene, clone size, D gene, V gene, CDR3 protein, CDR3 DNA. The D gene is left open where the match is weak. The listing skips clone size in some rows; elsewhere it reads once, few, many or a size class.

TRBJ2-1,-,TRBD2,TRBV5-1,CASSWTSGGPTTIVNEQFF,TGCGCCAGCAGCTGGACTAGCGGGGGGCCCACCACGATTGTGAATGAGCAGTTCTTC
TRBJ1-2,-,-,TRBV28,CASSLYYVRGGVGYTF,TGTGCCAGCAGTTTATATTATGTGAGGGGGGGCGTGGGCTACACCTTC
TRBJ2-1,few,-,TRBV5-4,CASSSTRAYNEQFF,TGTGCCAGCAGCTCGACCAGGGCGTACAATGAGCAGTTCTTC
TRBJ2-7,many,TRBD1,TRBV4-3,CASSRGQGKYEQYF,TGCGCCAGCAGCCGAGGACAGGGGAAGTACGAGCAGTACTTC
TRBJ2-2,-,TRBD2,TRBV2,CASRFSGRGDGELFF,TGTGCCAGCAGATTTAGCGGGAGGGGGGACGGGGAGCTGTTTTTT
TRBJ2-3,-,TRBD1,TRBV27,CASRHWTGKTDTQYF,TGTGCCAGCAGACACTGGACAGGGAAAACAGATACGCAGTATTTT
TRBJ2-7,once,TRBD1,TRBV15,CATSRDRGSYEQYF,TGTGCCACCTCCCGGGACAGGGGTTCCTACGAGCAGTACTTC
TRBJ1-2,-,TRBD1,TRBV2,CASSRTGALQGYTF,TGTGCCAGCAGTCGGACAGGGGCACTGCAGGGCTACACCTTC
TRBJ2-3,once,TRBD1,TRBV4-2,CASSQTDRGRDTQYF,TGTGCCAGCAGCCAAACCGACAGGGGCAGAGATACGCAGTATTTT
TRBJ2-3,-,-,TRBV7-8,CASSSLSSTALTDTQYF,TGTGCCAGCAGCTCTCTATCATCCACAGCACTCACAGATACGCAGTATTTT
TRBJ1-6,-,TRBD1,TRBV19,CASSFLEGASPLHF,TGTGCCAGTAGTTTTTTAGAGGGGGCTTCACCCCTCCACTTT
TRBJ2-5,-,-,TRBV2,CASNRQEVETQYF,TGTGCCAGCAATAGACAGGAGGTCGAGACCCAGTACTTC
TRBJ2-7,once,TRBD1,TRBV6-6,CASSWIDRGRYEQYF,TGTGCCAGCTCATGGATCGACAGGGGCCGCTACGAGCAGTACTTC
TRBJ2-2,-,-,TRBV28,CASTINGAGELFF,TGTGCCAGCACGATTAACGGGGCCGGGGAGCTGTTTTTT
TRBJ1-1,once,-,TRBV15,CATSPFDSWDTEAFF,TGTGCCACCAGCCCGTTTGACAGCTGGGACACTGAAGCTTTCTTT
TRBJ1-2,-,-,TRBV19,CASSIDQGSDGYTF,TGTGCCAGTAGTATAGATCAGGGGTCGGATGGCTACACCTTC
TRBJ2-7,-,TRBD1,TRBV6-1,CASSVGTGSTYEQYF,TGTGCCAGCAGTGTGGGGACAGGGTCCACCTACGAGCAGTACTTC
TRBJ1-3,-,-,TRBV7-9,CASSSGQGPGNTIYF,TGTGCCAGCAGCTCAGGTCAGGGGCCAGGAAACACCATATATTTT
TRBJ2-7,-,-,TRBV10-3,CAISELAGAPEQYF,TGTGCCATCAGTGAGTTGGCGGGGGCGCCCGAGCAGTACTTC
TRBJ2-3,once,-,TRBV28,CASSWARVADTQYF,TGTGCCAGCAGTTGGGCGCGGGTGGCAGATACGCAGTATTTT
TRBJ2-7,once,-,TRBV27,CASSLGLAGAGRQYF,TGTGCCAGCAGTTTAGGTTTGGCGGGGGCCGGAAGGCAGTACTTC
TRBJ2-7,-,-,TRBV19,CASASGAGGVYEQYF,TGTGCCAGTGCCTCGGGGGCAGGGGGTGTGTACGAGCAGTACTTC
TRBJ1-6,-,-,TRBV21-1,CASSKVPHRERNNSPLHF,TGTGCCAGCAGCAAAGTTCCCCACAGGGAGCGTAATAATTCACCCCTCCACTTT
TRBJ1-1,-,TRBD1,TRBV6-6,CASSLGQLNTEAFF,TGTGCCAGCAGTTTGGGACAGCTGAACACTGAAGCTTTCTTT
TRBJ2-5,-,-,TRBV21-1,CASSPHGLANGRETQYF,TGTGCCAGCAGCCCTCACGGGCTAGCTAATGGAAGAGAGACCCAGTACTTC
TRBJ2-5,-,TRBD2,TRBV12-5,CASGLRVLVAGVGETQYF,TGTGCTAGTGGTTTGAGAGTTCTGGTAGCGGGAGTAGGAGAGACCCAGTACTTC
TRBJ1-1,-,-,TRBV7-9,CASRPARDTILNTEAFF,TGTGCCAGCAGGCCCGCCCGGGACACCATTCTGAACACTGAAGCTTTCTTT
TRBJ2-7,-,TRBD1,TRBV28,CASSPYDRVRYEQYF,TGTGCCAGCAGTCCTTACGACAGGGTACGCTACGAGCAGTACTTC
TRBJ1-1,-,TRBD1,TRBV7-8,CASSLVGQGTTEAFF,TGTGCCAGCAGCTTAGTAGGACAGGGAACCACTGAAGCTTTCTTT
TRBJ2-7,-,-,TRBV9,CASSSAGNSYEQYF,TGTGCCAGCAGCAGCGCCGGGAACTCCTACGAGCAGTACTTC
TRBJ2-5,-,TRBD2,TRBV6-6,CASSSSGTETQYF,TGTGCCAGCAGTTCCAGCGGGACGGAGACCCAGTACTTC
TRBJ1-5,-,-,TRBV6-5,CASSPTYSNQPQHF,TGTGCCAGCAGCCCAACTTATAGCAATCAGCCCCAGCATTTT
TRBJ1-6,-,-,TRBV25-1,CASSKGGNSPLHF,TGTGCCAGCAGTAAGGGAGGAAATTCACCCCTCCACTTT
TRBJ2-2,few,TRBD2,TRBV19,CASQQGLAWTGELFF,TGTGCCAGCCAACAAGGACTAGCGTGGACCGGGGAGCTGTTTTTT
TRBJ2-2,once,TRBD2,TRBV25-1,CASSSGRGGELFF,TGTGCCAGTTCTAGCGGGAGGGGCGGGGAGCTGTTTTTT
TRBJ2-3,-,TRBD2,TRBV4-3,CASSQDLSGGTTSTDTQYF,TGCGCCAGCAGCCAAGATCTTAGCGGGGGCACTACAAGCACAGATACGCAGTATTTT
TRBJ2-5,-,TRBD1,TRBV2,CASSRSGQGEETQYF,TGTGCCAGCAGTCGTTCGGGACAGGGAGAGGAGACCCAGTACTTC
TRBJ1-1,-,TRBD1,TRBV29-1,CSVETGRNTEAFF,TGCAGCGTTGAGACAGGGAGGAACACTGAAGCTTTCTTT
TRBJ2-6,-,TRBD2,TRBV5-1,CASSLFAGGPYGANVLTF,TGCGCCAGCAGCTTGTTTGCGGGAGGGCCTTATGGGGCCAACGTCCTGACTTTC
TRBJ2-7,-,TRBD1,TRBV28,CASNYGMGTAIYEQYF,TGTGCCAGCAATTATGGTATGGGGACAGCGATCTACGAGCAGTACTTC
TRBJ1-1,-,TRBD1,TRBV18,CASSRGRDTEAFF,TGTGCCAGCTCAAGGGGGCGTGACACTGAAGCTTTCTTT
TRBJ2-7,-,TRBD2,TRBV29-1,CSVGGASGSTSLYEQYF,TGCAGCGTCGGGGGGGCTAGCGGCTCGACCTCTCTTTACGAGCAGTACTTC
TRBJ1-6,-,-,TRBV4-1,CASSQELMNSPLHF,TGCGCCAGCAGCCAAGAGTTAATGAATTCACCCCTCCACTTT
TRBJ2-5,-,-,TRBV19,CASSASFQETQYF,TGTGCCAGTAGTGCGTCTTTCCAAGAGACCCAGTACTTC
TRBJ2-7,-,TRBD2,TRBV5-1,CASSLTLAATYEQYF,TGCGCCAGCAGCTTGACCCTAGCGGCCACCTACGAGCAGTACTTC
TRBJ2-5,-,TRBD1,TRBV7-6,CASSSDRGKETQYF,TGTGCCAGCAGCTCCGACAGGGGGAAGGAGACCCAGTACTTC
TRBJ1-4,-,-,TRBV6-7,CASSYYTGYKREKLFF,TGTGCCAGCAGTTATTATACAGGGTACAAGAGGGAAAAACTGTTTTTT
TRBJ2-7,-,-,TRBV28,CASSLQGWEQYF,TGTGCCAGCAGTTTACAGGGGTGGGAGCAGTACTTC
TRBJ1-3,-,-,TRBV27,CASSLTRSSGNTIYF,TGTGCCAGCTCCTTAACACGGAGCTCTGGAAACACCATATATTTT
TRBJ2-1,-,TRBD2,TRBV19,CASSERLAGEQFF,TGTGCCAGTAGTGAACGACTAGCGGGAGAGCAGTTCTTC
TRBJ2-7,-,TRBD1,TRBV29-1,CSVANGQGFYEQYF,TGCAGCGTTGCAAACGGACAGGGGTTCTACGAGCAGTACTTC
TRBJ2-3,-,TRBD2,TRBV7-3,CASSLSLAGNTQYF,TGTGCCAGCAGCTTAAGTCTAGCGGGGAATACGCAGTATTTT
TRBJ2-5,-,TRBD1,TRBV5-1,CASSLAAGGRETQYF,TGCGCCAGCAGCTTGGCTGCAGGGGGAAGGGAGACCCAGTACTTC
TRBJ2-1,once,-,TRBV7-2,CASSSFRVGEQFF,TGTGCCAGCAGCTCTTTCAGGGTAGGTGAGCAGTTCTTC
TRBJ2-5,few,TRBD1,TRBV27,CASSLRTGGETQYF,TGTGCCAGCAGTTTAAGGACAGGGGGCGAGACCCAGTACTTC
TRBJ2-4,few,TRBD2,TRBV10-3,CATAGGGDIQYF,TGTGCCACCGCGGGGGGCGGGGACATTCAGTACTTC
TRBJ1-1,-,-,TRBV18,CASSPIEANTEAFF,TGTGCCAGCTCACCAATTGAAGCGAACACTGAAGCTTTCTTT
TRBJ2-5,-,-,TRBV28,CASSRGGWETQYF,TGTGCCAGCAGTAGGGGGGGCTGGGAGACCCAGTACTTC
TRBJ2-7,-,TRBD1,TRBV6-5,CASSWTRDRATYEQYF,TGTGCCAGCAGTTGGACCCGGGACAGAGCCACCTACGAGCAGTACTTC
TRBJ2-7,-,-,TRBV5-1,CASSIRDSTNYEQYF,TGCGCCAGCAGCATCCGGGACTCGACCAACTACGAGCAGTACTTC